This TCR beta chain came from a study of cytomegalovirus exposure and HLA in healthy donors. Study results and caveats: TCR beta V- and J-gene trimming, according to a later analysis, was linked to a missense DCLRE1C variant.

V shed 5 bases and J shed 4 bases, with 11 bases lying between them. Germline V CDR1 and CDR2: MNHEY, SVGAGI. The CDR3 is 13 amino acids. 60 Vbeta and 13 Jbeta primers were used in PCR. Assay used: immunoSEQ multiplex PCR; TCRdb lists only in-frame clones, some missing. The table includes about 95,000 clones, about two thirds detected once. Turning to this clone: The antigen remains unidentified.

Sequencing was performed on PBMCs. This receptor was obtained from a man aged 55 to 69 in good health and CMV-seronegative. V gene TRBV6-5 combines with J gene TRBJ2-5; a possible D gene is TRBD1 (5 bases). CDR3 residues: CASSTVDRETQYF. CDR3 nucleotide sequence: TGTGCCAGCAGTACCGTTGACAGAGAGACCCAGTACTTC.